This entry lists 24 T cell receptor beta chains sequenced from one sample in a study of T cells after yellow fever vaccination. TCRdb recomputed calls from the 5' RACE reads with MiXCR, one row per CDR3 protein. The sample lists approximately 610,000 distinct CDR3 sequences, around 17% occurring once. This sample comprised PBMCs, obtained 4 to 6 days after the first yellow fever vaccination. Every receptor here comes from a man aged 18 to 29 who received the YFV17D yellow fever vaccine.

V usage is TRBV29-1 and J usage is TRBJ2-3; D gene uncertain. CDR3 size: 15 residues. The germline V gene has CDR1 SQVTM and CDR2 ANQGSEA. V gave up 1 base and J gave up 1 base, with 12 bases separating them. The DNA of the CDR3 is TGCAGCGTTGAAGGGGCAGGCGCGGGCACAGATACGCAGTATTTT. Amino acids: CSVEGAGAGTDTQYF.

This clonotype was counted once. This chain connects TRBV28 to TRBJ2-5; 7 positions agree with TRBD2. The CDR3 is made up of 15 amino acids. Trimming removed 8 bases from V and 5 bases from J; junction bases left unmatched: 14. Germline loops: CDR1 MDHEN, CDR2 SYDVKM. Here the CDR3 reads CASREDNPSKETQYF. The CDR3 coding sequence is TGTGCCAGCCGGGAGGATAACCCGTCGAAGGAGACCCAGTACTTC.

This clonotype was observed at least ten times. The rearrangement uses TRBV12-3 or TRBV12-4 and TRBJ2-3; perhaps TRBD2 as D (5 bases). This CDR3 has 13 amino acids. Deletions cut 4 bases from V and 6 bases from J, with 11 bases between. CDR3 nucleotide sequence: TGTGCCAGCAGTTCTCGCCCGGGGGATACGCAGTATTTT. This sequence encodes CASSSRPGDTQYF.

This clonotype was picked up a small number of times. The V gene is TRBV4-3, the J gene TRBJ2-5; no definite D call. Trimming took 0 bases from V and 1 from J, leaving 3 bases between them. CDR1 and CDR2 (germline): LGHNA, YSLEER. The CDR3 loop spans 13 amino acids. DNA for the CDR3: TGCGCCAGCAGCCAAGACTTCCAAGAGACCCAGTACTTC. Its protein product is CASSQDFQETQYF.

DNA for the CDR3: TGCAGCGTTGTACAGACTAGCACAGATACGCAGTATTTT. Protein product: CSVVQTSTDTQYF. This chain connects TRBV29-1 to TRBJ2-3; D unresolved. CDR1 is SQVTM, CDR2 ANQGSEA, per germline. The CDR3 contains 13 residues. V was clipped by 4 bases and J by 0 bases, with 8 bases between them.

V and J are TRBV7-2 and TRBJ1-2; 8 bases agree with TRBD1. V shed 5 bases, J shed 8 bases, and the junction held 13 bases outside the gene matches. This CDR3 has 15 residues. From germline, CDR1 is SGHTA and CDR2 FQGNSA. The CDR3 is CASSPRQGPFGGYTF. CDR3 sequence (DNA): TGTGCCAGCAGCCCCCGACAGGGGCCCTTCGGAGGCTACACCTTC.

This clonotype was seen only a few times. CDR3: CASRISGEQYF. DNA for the CDR3: TGTGCCAGCAGGATAAGCGGGGAGCAGTACTTC. V and J are TRBV6-1 and TRBJ2-7; tentative D call: TRBD2 (6 bases). Germline V gene lookup returns CDR1 MNHNS and CDR2 SASEGT. The CDR3 consists of 11 residues. V gave up 6 bases and J gave up 7 bases, with 10 bases separating them.

This clonotype has only a few counts. The chain has TRBV7-3 and TRBJ1-1, with TRBD1 identical over 7 bases. This CDR3 has 14 residues. The trim removed 5 bases at V and 6 bases at J, leaving 9 bases unmatched. Germline V gene sequence: CDR1 SGHTA, CDR2 FQGTGA. The CDR3 DNA is TGTGCCAGCAGCACCGACAGGGAATCACCTGAAGCTTTCTTT. Its protein is CASSTDRESPEAFF.

The rearrangement links TRBV6-2 or TRBV6-3 to TRBJ1-1, with a tentative D call TRBD1 (5 bases). V was cut by 2 bases and J by 0 bases, with 13 bases left in between. Germline CDR1 reads MNHEY; CDR2 reads SVGEGT. The CDR3 runs 16 residues. CDR3 in amino acids: CASSYAPTDMNTEAFF. For the CDR3, the DNA is TGTGCCAGCAGTTACGCTCCCACGGACATGAACACTGAAGCTTTCTTT.

About this clonotype itself: Germline is not matched at one junction end, which may reflect a read error. The chain carries TRBV3-1 and TRBJ1-1; D may be TRBD1 (5 bases). Germline CDR1 is LGHDT and CDR2 is YNNKEL (reference sequence). CDR3 length: 13 residues. CDR3 loop: CARSHTRGAEAFF. The CDR3 coding sequence is TGTGCCAGGAGCCATACACGGGGGGCTGAAGCTTTCTTT.

Only a few counts were recorded for this clonotype. The rearrangement uses TRBV20-1 and TRBJ1-1; no firm D call. The CDR3 consists of 11 residues. Germline CDR1 DFQATT, CDR2 SNEGSKA (reference sequence). V lost 5 bases and J lost 5, with 9 bases in between. CDR3: CSAREVTEAFF. The CDR3 DNA follows: TGCAGTGCTCGGGAGGTGACTGAAGCTTTCTTT.

DNA of the CDR3: TGTGCCAGCAGCGACGGGATTTCGAACACTGAAGCTTTCTTT. Translating gives CASSDGISNTEAFF. The rearrangement joins TRBV7-9 to TRBJ1-1; D not certain. CDR1 and CDR2 (germline): SEHNR, FQNEAQ (reference sequence). Trimming took 5 bases from V and 1 from J, leaving 11 bases between them. This CDR3 has 14 residues.

A few counts support this clonotype. This rearrangement joins TRBV6-5 to TRBJ1-1; 9 bases are a match to TRBD1. The CDR3 length is 15 residues. Germline values: CDR1 MNHEY, CDR2 SVGAGI. Trimming removed 4 bases from V and 5 bases from J; junction bases left unmatched: 8. In nucleotides, the CDR3 is TGTGCCAGCAGTTTACAGGGGGCAGTTAGGACTGAAGCTTTCTTT. Translated, it gives CASSLQGAVRTEAFF.

This chain joins TRBV6-1 and TRBJ2-1, with a tentative D call TRBD2 (5 bases). The CDR3 has 18 residues. V lost 7 bases and J 5 bases, leaving 27 bases between the germline ends. Germline CDR1 is MNHNS and CDR2 is SASEGT. The CDR3 here is CASTSVGRLFSRNNEQFF. CDR3 coding DNA: TGTGCCAGCACCTCCGTGGGTAGACTATTTTCCCGAAACAATGAGCAGTTCTTC.

V usage is TRBV11-2 and J usage is TRBJ2-3; D uncertain. V was clipped by 1 base and J by 0 bases, with 8 bases between them. Germline CDR1 and CDR2: SGHAT and FQNNGV. CDR3 length: 15 amino acids. CDR3 nucleotides: TGTGCCAGCAGCTTAGGTGGGCAGAGCACAGATACGCAGTATTTT. This sequence encodes CASSLGGQSTDTQYF. Filled out from reference TRBV11-2 and TRBJ2-3, the complete variable domain reads EAGVAQSPRYKIIEKRQSVAFWCNPISGHATLYWYQQILGQGPKLLIQFQNNGVVDDSQLPKDRFSAERLKGVDSTLKIQPAKLEDSAVYLCASSLGGQSTDTQYFGPGTRLTVL.

At least ten counts were recorded for this clonotype. J is TRBJ1-1 and V is TRBV5-1; no definite D call. Germline V gives CDR1 SGHRS, CDR2 YFSETQ. Trimming pared 2 bases from V and 3 bases from J, leaving 5 bases between. The CDR3 covers 12 residues. CDR3 nucleotide sequence: TGCGCCAGCAGCTTTAGGGACACTGAAGCTTTCTTT. It is translated as CASSFRDTEAFF.

With regard to this clonotype: It is likely a read error, because the conserved phenylalanine at the end of the CDR3 is missing. It is unclear where the CDR3 begins or ends on the DNA, so no DNA is shown, and the CDR3 is as TCRdb lists it. The chain employs TRBV21-1 and TRBJ2-1. TRBV21-1 is noted as a pseudogene. The CDR3 sequence runs 9 residues, both termini included. The CDR3 spells CASSKFFGL.

CDR3 in amino acids: CASRETGNTGELFF. The CDR3 region has the DNA TGCGCCAGCAGGGAAACAGGGAACACCGGGGAGCTGTTTTTT. This chain joins TRBV5-1 and TRBJ2-2; TRBD1 is a possible D gene (5 bases). The CDR3 is 14 residues long. Trimming pared 5 bases from V and 1 base from J, leaving 9 bases between. From germline, CDR1 is SGHRS and CDR2 YFSETQ.

This clonotype was counted a few times. CDR3 DNA: TGCGCCAGCAGCCAAGATAAAAGGGCAGCTCTTCCCTACGAGCAGTACTTC. Protein: CASSQDKRAALPYEQYF. The chain is built from TRBV4-3 and TRBJ2-7; D not certain. Germline V gene lookup returns CDR1 LGHNA and CDR2 YSLEER. CDR3 size: 17 residues. V lost 0 bases and J 2 bases, leaving 17 bases between the germline ends.

The chain combines TRBV20-1 with TRBJ1-4, with 8 bases identical to TRBD1. CDR1 DFQATT and CDR2 SNEGSKA come from the germline V gene (reference sequence). With 3 bases clipped from V and 8 bases from J, the junction kept 8 bases outside the gene matches. The CDR3 contains 14 residues. CDR3 nucleotides: TGCAGTGCTAGGCCGACAGGGGTTCGCGAAAAACTGTTTTTT. It is translated as CSARPTGVREKLFF.

This chain joins TRBV3-1 and TRBJ2-3; possibly TRBD1 for D (6 bases). V lost 6 bases to trimming and J lost 4 bases, with 8 bases between them. CDR1 is LGHDT and CDR2 is YNNKEL in the germline V gene (reference sequence). There are 12 residues in the CDR3. The CDR3 nucleotides are TGTGCCAGCAGTCACAGGGCAGATACGCAGTATTTT. Protein: CASSHRADTQYF.

This clonotype came up a few times. The chain carries TRBV20-1 and TRBJ2-5, with TRBD2 identical over 8 bases. The CDR3 is made up of 16 amino acids. Germline CDR1 DFQATT, CDR2 SNEGSKA (reference sequence). Losses at the gene ends were 1 base for V and 5 bases for J; bases not matched to a gene: 12. The CDR3 sequence is CSARGPWTSKMETQYF. Here the CDR3 DNA reads TGCAGTGCTAGAGGCCCTTGGACTAGCAAGATGGAGACCCAGTACTTC.

This clonotype was counted only a few times. The chain couples TRBV20-1 to TRBJ1-6; D is ambiguous. The CDR3 has 13 amino acids. Germline CDR1 reads DFQATT; CDR2 reads SNEGSKA (reference sequence). The ends were cut back, 0 bases at V and 9 bases at J, with 9 bases in the middle. The DNA of the CDR3 is TGCAGTGCTAGAGATGATCGGCGTTCACCCCTCCACTTT. As protein: CSARDDRRSPLHF.

This clonotype was detected ten times or more. The chain links TRBV3-1 to TRBJ1-5; no clear D. In germline, CDR1 is LGHDT, CDR2 YNNKEL (reference sequence). V was shortened by 1 base and J by 9 bases, with 7 bases between the two germline ends. The CDR3 is 12 amino acids. CDR3 DNA sequence: TGTGCCAGCAGCCAAGCCCGAGGGCCCCAGCATTTT. It codes for CASSQARGPQHF.